The source of this TCR beta chain is a study of T cell repertoires in cytomegalovirus infection. Study background: CMV infection and matching HLA type were both indicated by public TCR beta signatures. Study conclusions and caveats: CMV-specific TCR beta clonotypes restricted by HLA-C dominated the ex vivo response. Summed frequency of public TCR beta families distinguished CMV carriers with the relevant HLA.

This clonotype was counted only a few times. Its antigen is undetermined. Germline V CDR1 and CDR2: MDHEN, SYDVKM. V was clipped by 4 bases and J by 3 bases, with 10 bases between them. This CDR3 comprises 14 residues. One entry per CDR3 protein, called by TCRdb with MiXCR from the reads. This table has about 180,000 distinct CDR3 sequences, approximately 15% appearing once. This receptor was identified in a human donor in good health (CMV status not recorded). Some clones in this sample may be carry-over from other donors' samples. The chain carries TRBV28 and TRBJ2-1; D may be TRBD2 (5 bases). The sample taken for sequencing was PBMCs. CDR3 DNA: TGTGCCAGCAGTTCCACTAGGAGCTACAATGAGCAGTTCTTC. This encodes CASSSTRSYNEQFF. The complete variable domain, with remaining parts taken from reference TRBV28 and TRBJ2-1, reads DVKVTQSSRYLVKRTGEKVFLECVQDMDHENMFWYRQDPGLGLRLIYFSYDVKMKEKGDIPEGYSVSREKKERFSLILESASTNQTSMYLCASSSTRSYNEQFFGPGTRLTVL.